The T cell receptor beta chain described here comes from a study of blood T cells in healthy people across ages. General study findings and limits: There was a strong correlation between TCR beta diversity and naive T cell percentage.

This clonotype occurred a few times. What it recognizes is unknown. V shed 5 bases, J shed 6 bases, and the junction held 8 bases outside the gene matches. Germline CDR1 SEHNR, CDR2 FQNEAQ (reference sequence). The length of the CDR3 is 15 residues. Together with a sample-barcoded 5' primer, a J-beta primer mix was included in a second PCR lasting 7 to 11 cycles. TCRdb called the 5' RACE reads again in MiXCR, with one record for every CDR3 protein. The data hold fewer than 950,000 distinct CDR3 sequences, with 53% observed a single time. The sequenced sample consisted of blood. This rearrangement joins TRBV7-9 to TRBJ1-5; 9 bases line up with TRBD1. This TCR derives from a man at least 80 years old in good health. The CDR3 region is CASSPPTGGPQPQHF. CDR3 bases: TGTGCCAGCAGCCCACCTACAGGGGGCCCTCAGCCCCAGCATTTT.